Below are 21 T cell receptor beta chains sequenced from a single sample in a study of T cells in Graves' hyperthyroidism and ophthalmopathy. It was RNA transcripts that yielded the amplified TCR beta CDR3 regions. A first-round RT-PCR of the TCR CDR3 used the HTBI primer set. TCRdb reprocessed the multiplex PCR reads with MiXCR, giving one entry per CDR3 protein. The table shows about 160,000 distinct CDR3 sequences, with roughly 9.4% occurring only once. Sequencing input: blood. These receptors were taken from a woman between 18 and 29 years old with Graves' hyperthyroidism that later progressed to Graves' ophthalmopathy.

This clonotype has a count of ten or more. The chain recombines TRBV24-1 with TRBJ1-2; no clear D. Trimming pared 2 bases from V and 4 bases from J, leaving 10 bases between. Germline CDR1 reads KGHDR; CDR2 reads SFDVKD. This CDR3 has 14 residues. CDR3 residues: CATSDSGRSYGYTF. The CDR3 DNA reads as TGTGCCACCAGTGATTCGGGTCGTAGCTATGGCTACACCTTC.

This chain links TRBV20-1 with TRBJ1-4, with D perhaps TRBD1 (6 bases). From germline, CDR1 is DFQATT and CDR2 SNEGSKA (reference sequence). The ends were cut back, 0 bases at V and 5 bases at J, with 13 bases in the middle. CDR3 length: 15 residues. The CDR3 DNA is TGCAGTGCTAGAGATCCTCCGAGGGGGAATGAAAAACTGTTTTTT. Protein product: CSARDPPRGNEKLFF.

This clonotype was counted ten times or more. V usage is TRBV6-1 and J usage is TRBJ1-5; a weak D match, TRBD1 (6 bases). The V gene lost 4 bases and the J gene lost 5 bases, with 12 bases spanning the gap. Per germline, CDR1 MNHNS and CDR2 SASEGT. The CDR3 contains 14 residues. CDR3 region: CASSATGSDQPQHF. In DNA, the CDR3 is TGTGCCAGCAGTGCCACAGGGAGCGATCAGCCCCAGCATTTT.

This clonotype has a count of ten or more. The chain joins TRBV11-2 to TRBJ1-1, with 8 nucleotides matching TRBD1. CDR1 SGHAT and CDR2 FQNNGV come from the germline V gene. The CDR3 is 13 amino acids. With V trimmed by 3 bases and J by 3 bases, 0 bases remained unmatched. CDR3 bases: TGTGCCAGCAGCTTGACAGGGGACACTGAAGCTTTCTTT. It specifies CASSLTGDTEAFF.

As regards this clonotype: A much larger clone sits a single nucleotide away, making a read error possible. J is TRBJ2-1 and V is TRBV19; D not resolved. CDR1 and CDR2 from the germline V gene are LNHDA and SQIVND (reference sequence). The CDR3 covers 15 residues. CDR3 sequence: CASSMSADPYDEQFF. The CDR3 DNA sequence: TGTGCCAGTAGTATGTCGGCGGACCCCTACGATGAGCAGTTCTTC.

This chain uses TRBV6-9 with TRBJ2-7; 8 nucleotides align to TRBD2. The J segment lost 2 bases and the V segment lost 4 bases, leaving 7 bases of the junction unmatched. Per germline, CDR1 MNHGY and CDR2 SVAAGI. The CDR3 runs to 15 residues. The CDR3 reads CASSFLAGTAYEQYF. As DNA, the CDR3 is TGTGCCAGCAGTTTTTTAGCGGGAACAGCCTACGAGCAGTACTTC.

This clonotype came up many times. The J gene is TRBJ2-1, the V gene TRBV5-6, with 13 bases identical to TRBD2. The CDR3 length is 16 residues. Germline V gives CDR1 SGHDT, CDR2 YYEEEE. The trim removed 4 bases at V and 3 bases at J, leaving 4 bases unmatched. The CDR3 here is CASSIGLAGDYNEQFF. CDR3 nucleotides: TGTGCCAGCAGCATCGGACTAGCGGGAGACTACAATGAGCAGTTCTTC.

This clonotype has a count of ten or more. The chain has TRBV6-1 and TRBJ2-7; D is tentatively TRBD1 or TRBD2 (5 bases each). V lost 5 bases and J 3 bases, leaving 11 bases between the germline ends. Germline CDR1 and CDR2: MNHNS and SASEGT. CDR3 size: 13 residues. CDR3 in amino acids: CASSSGTRYEQYF. For the CDR3, the DNA is TGTGCCAGCAGTTCCGGGACCCGCTACGAGCAGTACTTC.

This clonotype occurred a few times. This sequence joins TRBV30 and TRBJ2-7; D not certain. Trimming cost V 8 bases and J 1 base, with 12 bases left between them. The CDR3 length is 12 residues. CDR1 is GTSNPN, CDR2 SVGIG, per germline (reference sequence). Here the CDR3 DNA reads TGTGCCCGGACCTTAGGGTCCTACGAGCAGTACTTC. It translates to CARTLGSYEQYF.

The table lists this clonotype with many counts. This sequence joins TRBV7-8 and TRBJ2-1, with 7 bases matching TRBD1. The CDR3 length is 17 residues. Germline CDR1 is SGHVS and CDR2 is FQNEAQ. V trimming: 0 bases; J trimming: 12 bases; junction bases outside the gene matches: 17. This CDR3 is CASSLAPHRQGVYGQFF. CDR3 sequence (DNA): TGTGCCAGCAGCTTAGCGCCCCACCGACAGGGTGTTTATGGGCAGTTCTTC.

This clonotype appeared many times. The chain has TRBV2 and TRBJ2-7; TRBD1 might be the D (6 bases). V was shortened by 4 bases and J by 4 bases, with 17 bases between the two germline ends. The CDR3 consists of 15 residues. Germline lookup yields CDR1 SNHLY and CDR2 FYNNEI. CDR3 nucleotide sequence: TGTGCCAGCAGTGGGTTGGGACACGGGATTTACGAGCAGTACTTC. Amino acids: CASSGLGHGIYEQYF. Together with reference TRBV2 and TRBJ2-7, the CDR3 gives the full variable domain: EPEVTQTPSHQVTQMGQEVILRCVPISNHLYFYWYRQILGQKVEFLVSFYNNEISEKSEIFDDQFSVERPDGSNFTLKIRSTKLEDSAMYFCASSGLGHGIYEQYFGPGTRLTVT.

This clonotype was picked up many times. This sequence joins TRBV5-1 and TRBJ2-1; 11 positions agree with TRBD1. This CDR3 has 17 amino acids. Germline V gene data show CDR1 as SGHRS and CDR2 as YFSETQ. The V segment lost 4 bases and the J segment 6 bases; nucleotides outside the gene matches: 12. The CDR3 DNA is TGCGCCAGCAGCATGCCCCGTGGGACAGGGGGAGGCAATGAGCAGTTCTTC. Its translation: CASSMPRGTGGGNEQFF.

Ten or more counts support this clonotype. V usage is TRBV7-9 and J usage is TRBJ2-2; no clear D. With 3 bases removed from V and 3 bases from J, the gap between germline ends came to 2 bases. CDR3 length: 12 amino acids. Germline CDR1 and CDR2: SEHNR and FQNEAQ (reference sequence). CDR3 in DNA: TGTGCCAGCAGCTTCTACACCGGGGAGCTGTTTTTT. Translated, it gives CASSFYTGELFF. Based on the CDR3 plus reference TRBV7-9 and TRBJ2-2, the full variable domain is DTGVSQNPRHKITKRGQNVTFRCDPISEHNRLYWYRQTLGQGPEFLTYFQNEAQLEKSRLLSDRFSAERPKGSFSTLEIQRTEQGDSAMYLCASSFYTGELFFGEGSRLTVL.

This clonotype has ten or more counts. The chain combines TRBV27 with TRBJ2-7, with a possible D match to TRBD1 (6 bases). This CDR3 is built from 16 residues. Trimming took 3 bases from V and 1 from J, leaving 16 bases between them. Germline V CDR1 and CDR2: MNHEY, SMNVEV (reference sequence). DNA for the CDR3: TGTGCCAGCAGTTTCGAACAGGGTAGAGGTTCCTACGAGCAGTACTTC. This encodes CASSFEQGRGSYEQYF.

This clonotype was recorded at least ten times. The J gene is TRBJ1-1, the V gene TRBV7-3, with TRBD1 identical over 7 bases. Germline V lookup: CDR1 SGHTA, CDR2 FQGTGA. The CDR3 loop spans 14 amino acids. The ends lost 5 bases at V and 7 bases at J; junction bases unmatched: 10. The CDR3 loop is CASSRDRVDDEAFF. CDR3 sequence (DNA): TGTGCCAGCAGCCGAGACAGGGTTGATGATGAAGCTTTCTTT.

This clonotype was seen a few times. The chain recombines TRBV25-1 with TRBJ2-2, with D possibly matching TRBD1 (6 bases). This CDR3 region has 15 residues. The germline CDR1 and CDR2 sequences are MGHDK and SYGVNS. Trimming cost V 2 bases and J 7 bases, with 14 bases left between them. The CDR3 coding sequence is TGTGCCAGCAGTGAACATCAGGGGTTGGTCGGGGAGCTGTTTTTT. Its translation: CASSEHQGLVGELFF.

The V and J genes are TRBV7-6 and TRBJ2-3; 7 bases fit TRBD1. The CDR3 extends over 17 amino acids. Germline V gene sequence: CDR1 SGHVS, CDR2 FNYEAQ. With 5 bases clipped from V and 2 bases from J, the junction kept 13 bases outside the gene matches. CDR3 region: CASSTTPGQHYTDTQYF. The CDR3 DNA is TGTGCCAGCAGCACAACTCCGGGACAGCACTACACAGATACGCAGTATTTT.

In this sample, this clonotype turned up many times. The chain carries TRBV12-3 or TRBV12-4 and TRBJ1-2, with unresolved D. The CDR3 is 12 residues long. Trimming removed 6 bases at V and 4 bases at J, with 9 bases between. The CDR3 is CASSTRVYGYTF. The CDR3 bases are TGTGCCAGCAGCACCAGAGTCTATGGCTACACCTTC.

This clonotype was found many times. The V gene is TRBV12-3 or TRBV12-4, the J gene TRBJ2-1, with a tentative D call TRBD2 (5 bases). The V and J ends lost 7 bases and 0 bases respectively, with 13 bases between them. The CDR3 sequence is 15 residues long. CDR3 amino acids: CASTLGLSSYNEQFF. The CDR3 DNA reads as TGTGCCAGCACCTTAGGACTGAGCTCCTACAATGAGCAGTTCTTC.

The V gene is TRBV11-3, the J gene TRBJ1-2; 7 positions agree with TRBD1. CDR3 length equals 16 residues. The V segment lost 1 base and the J segment 4 bases; nucleotides outside the gene matches: 9. The germline V gene has CDR1 SGHNT and CDR2 YENEEA. The CDR3: CASSLAPQGVGYGYTF. The DNA of the CDR3 is TGTGCCAGCAGCTTAGCCCCCCAGGGGGTCGGCTATGGCTACACCTTC.

This clonotype has ten or more counts. The chain recombines TRBV29-1 with TRBJ2-3; D gene uncertain. The germline gives CDR1 SQVTM, CDR2 ANQGSEA. V was pared by 3 bases and J by 3 bases, with 13 bases between. The CDR3 totals 14 residues. CDR3 in amino acids: CSVDGVGGTDTQYF. CDR3 nucleotides: TGCAGCGTTGATGGGGTCGGTGGAACAGATACGCAGTATTTT.